This T cell receptor (beta chain) originates from a study of T-cell reconstitution after alpha-beta-depleted transplantation in children. CDR3 length: 18 residues. Germline V gene sequence: CDR1 MNHEY, CDR2 SVGAGI. The V segment lost 0 bases and the J segment 3 bases; nucleotides outside the gene matches: 11. The TCRbeta library was prepared with unique molecular identifiers. TCRdb re-called the PCR reads through MiXCR, storing one row per CDR3 protein. Of approximately 500,000 distinct CDR3 sequences in the sample, over 25% were seen once. There are a few counts of this clonotype. The antigen is not known. Study findings and constraints: There were some patients whose high TCRbeta diversity at day 60 came from surviving recipient T cells and thymic progenitors. Diversity and T-cell counts at one year after transplant derived mostly from new T cells. Several hundred graft clones that had expanded were reportedly the source of alpha-beta T cells about two months after transplant.

The sample consisted of PBMCs, taken before TCRalphabeta/CD19-depleted stem cell transplant. The sequence was obtained from a boy younger than two with Wiskott-Aldrich syndrome, due to receive a stem cell transplant. This rearrangement joins TRBV6-5 to TRBJ2-7, with TRBD2 matching 10 bases. The CDR3 is CASSYSKTSGLRYYEQYF. In nucleotides, the CDR3 is TGTGCCAGCAGTTACTCGAAGACTAGCGGGCTCCGTTACTACGAGCAGTACTTC.